The clone carrying this T cell receptor beta chain was counted ten times or more. The antigen is not known. CDR1 and CDR2 (germline): LGHNA, YNFKEQ. The junction had 8 bases not matched to a gene; V was cut back by 2 bases and J by 4 bases. This CDR3 is built from 16 residues. The sample originates from a study of T cells after posttransplantation cyclophosphamide. Sequencing used immunoSEQ multiplex PCR; TCRdb keeps in-frame clones, though not all of them. The sample was found to contain about 39,000 clones, and every one recurs. Whole-study findings and limits: TRB overlap between skin or GI tissue T cells and blood was limited.

The rearrangement joins TRBV4-2 to TRBJ1-3; 7 nucleotides match TRBD1. The sequence was collected from a woman aged 45-59 years in good health and a related stem cell transplant donor. The specimen was PBMCs. CDR3 residues: CASSQLGGAGGNTIYF. CDR3 bases: TGTGCCAGCAGCCAATTAGGGGGCGCGGGAGGAAACACCATATATTTT.